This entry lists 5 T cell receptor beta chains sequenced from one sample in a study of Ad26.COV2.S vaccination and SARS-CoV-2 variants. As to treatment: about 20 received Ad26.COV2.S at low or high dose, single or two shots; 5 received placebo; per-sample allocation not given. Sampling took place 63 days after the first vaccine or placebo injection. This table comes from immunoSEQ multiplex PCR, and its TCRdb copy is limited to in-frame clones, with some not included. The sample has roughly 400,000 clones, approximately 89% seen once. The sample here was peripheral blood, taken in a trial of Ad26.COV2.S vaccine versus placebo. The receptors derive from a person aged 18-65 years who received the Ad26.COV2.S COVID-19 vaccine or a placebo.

CDR3 nucleotides: TGTGCCACCAGCAGATCGGGGGGCGTCTCTGGAAACACCATATATTTT. It encodes CATSRSGGVSGNTIYF. The genes are TRBV15 and TRBJ1-3; D perhaps matches TRBD1 (6 bases). CDR3 length: 16 residues. The V end lost 2 bases, the J end lost 0 bases, and 11 bases lay between the germline ends. Looked up from germline, CDR1 is LNHNV and CDR2 is YYDKDF (reference sequence).

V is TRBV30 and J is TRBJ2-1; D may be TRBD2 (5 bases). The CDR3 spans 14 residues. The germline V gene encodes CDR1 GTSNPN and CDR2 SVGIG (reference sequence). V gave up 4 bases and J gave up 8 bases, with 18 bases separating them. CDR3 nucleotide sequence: TGTGCCTGGAATCGGCTCGGGCTAGCCTATGAGCAGTTCTTC. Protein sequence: CAWNRLGLAYEQFF. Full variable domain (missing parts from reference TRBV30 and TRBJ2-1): SQTIHQWPATLVQPVGSPLSLECTVEGTSNPNLYWYRQAAGRGLQLLFYSVGIGQISSEVPQNLSASRPQDRQFILSSKKLLLSDSGFYLCAWNRLGLAYEQFFGPGTRLTVL.

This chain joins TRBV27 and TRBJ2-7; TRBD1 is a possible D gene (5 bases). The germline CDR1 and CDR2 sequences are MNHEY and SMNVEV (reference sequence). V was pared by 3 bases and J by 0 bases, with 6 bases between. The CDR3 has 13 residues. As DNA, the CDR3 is TGTGCCAGCAGTTTCAGGGACTCCTACGAGCAGTACTTC. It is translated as CASSFRDSYEQYF.

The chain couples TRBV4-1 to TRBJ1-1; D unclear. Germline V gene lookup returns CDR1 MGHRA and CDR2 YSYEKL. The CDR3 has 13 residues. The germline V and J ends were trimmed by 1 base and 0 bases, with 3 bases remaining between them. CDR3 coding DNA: TGCGCCAGCAGCCAAGTTATGAACACTGAAGCTTTCTTT. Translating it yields CASSQVMNTEAFF.

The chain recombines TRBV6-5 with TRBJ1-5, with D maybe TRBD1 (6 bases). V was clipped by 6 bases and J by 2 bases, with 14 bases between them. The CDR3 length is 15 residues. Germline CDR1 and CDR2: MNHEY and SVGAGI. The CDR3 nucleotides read TGTGCCAGCAGCCCGTATTGGGGGCGCAATCAGCCCCAGCATTTT. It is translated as CASSPYWGRNQPQHF.